These 10 T cell receptor beta chains came from one sample sequenced in a study of early T cells in non-severe SARS-CoV-2 infection (dated by TCRdb to about 2021). The library came from 5' RACE. These reads were obtained on a NextSeq 500. TCRdb cleaned the public reads at Q25 with fastp, built clones with MiXCR and kept in-frame beta chains. Rows merge per CDR3 protein into single entries with the most common DNA and genes. The sample profile shows roughly 65,000 distinct CDR3 sequences; 9.5% to 15% of them were found once. The ten largest clones add up to about 1.7% of the sample. The sequenced material came from whole blood. The receptors stem from an adult who was a healthcare worker with PCR-confirmed SARS-CoV-2 infection or an uninfected control (not recorded which).

This clonotype was detected many times. The V gene is TRBV20-1, the J gene TRBJ2-3, with 8 bases matching TRBD2. There are 16 residues in the CDR3. Unmatched junction bases numbered 9, after V lost 0 bases and J lost 4 bases. CDR1 and CDR2 (germline): DFQATT, SNEGSKA (reference sequence). CDR3 sequence (DNA): TGCAGTGCTAGAGATCTGGGGCGGGGGGATTCAGATACGCAGTATTTT. The encoded protein is CSARDLGRGDSDTQYF.

The chain recombines TRBV19 with TRBJ2-1; possibly TRBD1 for D (7 bases). Per the germline V gene, CDR1 is LNHDA and CDR2 is SQIVND (reference sequence). The CDR3 spans 15 residues. Trimming pared 5 bases from V and 5 bases from J, leaving 16 bases between. The CDR3 spells CASSLGPGGHNEQFF. In DNA, the CDR3 is TGTGCCAGTAGTCTTGGGCCAGGGGGGCACAATGAGCAGTTCTTC. The complete variable domain, with remaining parts taken from reference TRBV19 and TRBJ2-1, reads DGGITQSPKYLFRKEGQNVTLSCEQNLNHDAMYWYRQDPGQGLRLIYYSQIVNDFQKGDIAEGYSVSREKKESFPLTVTSAQKNPTAFYLCASSLGPGGHNEQFFGPGTRLTVL.

In this sample, this clonotype turned up many times. V and J are TRBV30 and TRBJ1-5, with no clear D. V was trimmed by 1 base and J by 4 bases, leaving 8 bases between them. Germline CDR1 and CDR2: GTSNPN and SVGIG (reference sequence). The CDR3 length is 13 residues. In DNA form, the CDR3 reads TGTGCCTGGAGTGCCGAGGGAAATCAGCCCCAGCATTTT. As protein: CAWSAEGNQPQHF.

This sequence joins TRBV7-6 and TRBJ1-1, with unresolved D. Germline CDR1 reads SGHVS; CDR2 reads FNYEAQ. Trimming pared 4 bases from V and 0 bases from J, leaving 9 bases between. CDR3 size: 14 residues. The CDR3 loop is CASSSGLVNTEAFF. The CDR3 DNA reads TGTGCCAGCAGCTCGGGGTTAGTGAACACTGAAGCTTTCTTT. The full variable domain, with the rest looked up from reference TRBV7-6 and TRBJ1-1, is GAGVSQSPRYKVTKRGQDVALRCDPISGHVSLYWYRQALGQGPEFLTYFNYEAQQDKSGLPNDRFSAERPEGSISTLTIQRTEQRDSAMYRCASSSGLVNTEAFFGQGTRLTVV.

V is TRBV7-9 and J is TRBJ1-6; 7 bases align to TRBD1. Trimming at V came to 5 bases and at J to 8 bases, leaving 6 bases not matched to a gene. The V gene's germline CDR1 is SEHNR and CDR2 FQNEAQ (reference sequence). This CDR3 is 14 amino acids long. The CDR3 coding sequence is TGTGCCAGCAGCCGGGACAGAGAGCATTCACCCCTCCACTTT. Amino acids: CASSRDREHSPLHF.

There are a few counts of this clonotype. The chain links TRBV7-2 to TRBJ1-6; possibly TRBD1 for D (5 bases). This CDR3 comprises 14 residues. Germline values: CDR1 SGHTA, CDR2 FQGNSA. Deletions cut 8 bases from V and 1 base from J, with 9 bases between. Written as DNA, the CDR3 is TGTGCCAGCCTCCAGGGATCCTATAATTCACCCCTCCACTTT. It translates to CASLQGSYNSPLHF.

This clonotype appeared a few times. This chain connects TRBV5-1 to TRBJ1-1, with D uncertain. With 3 bases removed from V and 0 bases from J, the gap between germline ends came to 6 bases. Germline-derived CDR1 and CDR2 are SGHRS and YFSETQ. The CDR3 contains 13 residues. The CDR3 sequence is CASSSQMNTEAFF. The CDR3 DNA reads TGCGCCAGCAGCTCACAGATGAACACTGAAGCTTTCTTT.

This clonotype was counted only a few times. This sequence joins TRBV5-1 and TRBJ1-1; D remains ambiguous. Per germline, CDR1 SGHRS and CDR2 YFSETQ. The ends were cut back, 3 bases at V and 5 bases at J, with 11 bases in the middle. The CDR3 runs to 13 residues. CDR3 region: CASSSGRSTEAFF. As DNA, the CDR3 is TGCGCCAGCAGCTCTGGACGATCAACTGAAGCTTTCTTT.

This clonotype occurred many times. The rearrangement joins TRBV1 to TRBJ2-5; the table's D call of TRBD2 was not tested on the DNA. TRBV1 is a listed pseudogene. The CDR3 consists of 20 residues. The CDR3 is CTSSQDYFPGLAGNQETQYF. CDR3 nucleotide sequence: TGCACCAGCAGCCAAGATTACTTTCCGGGACTAGCGGGGAACCAAGAGACCCAGTACTTC.

The genes are TRBV6-5 and TRBJ2-3, with D perhaps TRBD2 (6 bases). CDR1 is MNHEY and CDR2 is SVGAGI in the germline V gene. The CDR3 is 15 amino acids. Trimming took off 4 bases at V and 1 base at J, with 12 bases between the two ends. Here the CDR3 reads CASSFGGVGTDTQYF. DNA for the CDR3: TGTGCCAGCAGTTTTGGCGGGGTAGGCACAGATACGCAGTATTTT.